The 21 T cell receptor beta chains below come from one sample, sequenced in a study of blood T cell repertoires in COVID-19. Measured with immunoSEQ multiplex PCR; TCRdb has only the in-frame clones, and not every one. The sample holds about 180,000 clones, about 81% seen once. Sequenced input: peripheral blood. The origin of the receptors is a woman older than 75 with COVID-19, enrolled during active disease.

V gene TRBV2 combines with J gene TRBJ1-1; D is possibly TRBD1 (5 bases). From germline, CDR1 is SNHLY and CDR2 FYNNEI. The CDR3 extends over 13 amino acids. V was pared by 4 bases and J by 3 bases, with 9 bases between. The CDR3 DNA follows: TGTGCCAGCAGTGGGGGGGTGGACACTGAAGCTTTCTTT. Protein product: CASSGGVDTEAFF.

The V and J genes are TRBV4-2 and TRBJ1-5, with unresolved D. V was clipped by 0 bases and J by 1 base, with 10 bases between them. Germline V lookup: CDR1 LGHNA, CDR2 YNFKEQ. This CDR3 spans 16 amino acids. The DNA of the CDR3 is TGTGCCAGCAGCCAAGAATCGGGTCAAAGCAATCAGCCCCAGCATTTT. It translates to CASSQESGQSNQPQHF.

CDR3 sequence: CASSLNLFQNSPLHF. The CDR3 DNA is TGTGCCAGCAGTTTAAATCTGTTTCAGAATTCACCCCTCCACTTT. The chain combines TRBV28 with TRBJ1-6, with unresolved D. The CDR3 covers 15 residues. V was trimmed by 2 bases and J by 7 bases, leaving 12 bases between them. Per germline, CDR1 MDHEN and CDR2 SYDVKM.

The chain uses TRBV4-3 and TRBJ2-2, with D perhaps TRBD1 (5 bases). The V end lost 4 bases, the J end lost 5 bases, and 20 bases lay between the germline ends. Germline CDR1 LGHNA, CDR2 YSLEER. CDR3 length: 17 amino acids. CDR3 coding DNA: TGCGCCAGCAGCCCGCTCGGCGCCCTAAGGGGAACCGGGGAGCTGTTTTTT. This sequence encodes CASSPLGALRGTGELFF.

The chain uses TRBV6-5 and TRBJ2-7; D remains unclear. This CDR3 is built from 15 residues. Germline CDR1 reads MNHEY; CDR2 reads SVGAGI. V shed 0 bases and J shed 0 bases, with 9 bases lying between them. The CDR3 spells CASSYSEAYSYEQYF. CDR3 coding DNA: TGTGCCAGCAGTTACTCTGAGGCGTACTCCTACGAGCAGTACTTC.

The chain carries TRBV6-5 and TRBJ2-1, with 8 nucleotides matching TRBD1. V shed 2 bases, J shed 5 bases, and the junction held 8 bases outside the gene matches. CDR3 length equals 16 residues. CDR1 and CDR2 (germline): MNHEY, SVGAGI. CDR3 DNA: TGTGCCAGCAGTTACCGTCGGACAGGGATAGACAATGAGCAGTTCTTC. This codes for CASSYRRTGIDNEQFF.

J is TRBJ1-2 and V is TRBV7-2; D call uncertain. There are 16 residues in the CDR3. V was clipped by 1 base and J by 0 bases, with 12 bases between them. Germline CDR1 and CDR2: SGHTA and FQGNSA. This CDR3 is CASSLDPAQANYGYTF. The CDR3 coding sequence is TGTGCCAGCAGCTTAGATCCAGCTCAGGCTAACTATGGCTACACCTTC.

This clone has more than one count but fewer than ten. V is TRBV5-6 and J is TRBJ2-7; D possibly corresponds to TRBD1 (6 bases). Trimming removed 2 bases at V and 0 bases at J, with 15 bases between. Germline loops: CDR1 SGHDT, CDR2 YYEEEE. This CDR3 spans 16 amino acids. DNA of the CDR3: TGTGCCAGCAGCTTTGCCCTTTGGGACATCTCCTACGAGCAGTACTTC. Its protein product is CASSFALWDISYEQYF.

This clone turned up a few times. The chain joins TRBV5-1 to TRBJ1-1; maybe TRBD1 (5 bases). The length of the CDR3 is 14 residues. Trimming cost V 4 bases and J 1 base, with 11 bases left between them. CDR1 and CDR2 from the germline V gene are SGHRS and YFSETQ. The CDR3 loop reads CASSQNTGNTEAFF. DNA of the CDR3: TGCGCCAGCAGCCAAAATACAGGGAACACTGAAGCTTTCTTT.

The chain combines TRBV19 with TRBJ1-1; 9 nucleotides match TRBD1. Germline CDR1 is LNHDA and CDR2 is SQIVND (reference sequence). With 9 bases clipped from V and 3 bases from J, the junction kept 2 bases outside the gene matches. The CDR3 consists of 12 residues. CDR3 in DNA: TGTGCCAGACAGGGGGCGGACACTGAAGCTTTCTTT. Its translation: CARQGADTEAFF.

The chain recombines TRBV11-2 with TRBJ1-1, with a possible D match to TRBD1 (6 bases). V was clipped by 5 bases and J by 5 bases, with 21 bases between them. This CDR3 has 16 amino acids. CDR1 is SGHAT and CDR2 is FQNNGV in the germline V gene. Written as DNA, the CDR3 is TGTGCCAGCAGCCCTTGGCGGGGGCAAGGGGGGACTGAAGCTTTCTTT. It encodes CASSPWRGQGGTEAFF.

CDR3 sequence (DNA): TGTGCCAGCAGCCTCCCGGGACTACGACAAGAGACCCAGTACTTC. Encoded protein: CASSLPGLRQETQYF. The chain uses TRBV4-2 and TRBJ2-5; 7 bases are shared with TRBD2. CDR1 LGHNA and CDR2 YNFKEQ come from the germline V gene. The CDR3 runs to 15 residues. J lost 2 bases, V lost 4 bases, and 7 bases had no gene match.

J is TRBJ1-6 and V is TRBV21-1; the D call TRBD1 from the table was never checked on the DNA. TRBV21-1 is termed a pseudogene. The CDR3 spans 18 residues. The CDR3 bases are TGTGCCAGCAGCAAATCCAGGATACTCCTCTCCTATAATTCACCCCTCCACTTT. Its translation: CASSKSRILLSYNSPLHF.

The rearrangement uses TRBV20-1 and TRBJ2-3; TRBD2 aligns across 7 bases. V shed 3 bases and J 4 bases; nucleotides not matched to a gene: 7. There are 14 residues in the CDR3. Germline V lookup: CDR1 DFQATT, CDR2 SNEGSKA (reference sequence). The CDR3 DNA sequence: TGCAGTGCTAGTTTCTCTAGCGGCTCAGATACGCAGTATTTT. Protein sequence: CSASFSSGSDTQYF.

This clone was recorded only once. The chain carries TRBV9 and TRBJ2-7, with 10 bases fitting TRBD2. The junction had 8 bases not matched to a gene; V was cut back by 0 bases and J by 5 bases. The CDR3 is 16 residues long. Germline V lookup: CDR1 SGDLS, CDR2 YYNGEE. The CDR3 spells CASSVDAAGGPHEQYF. In DNA, the CDR3 is TGTGCCAGCAGCGTAGATGCAGCGGGAGGGCCTCACGAGCAGTACTTC. Looking up the rest from reference TRBV9 and TRBJ2-7 gives the full variable domain: DSGVTQTPKHLITATGQRVTLRCSPRSGDLSVYWYQQSLDQGLQFLIQYYNGEERAKGNILERFSAQQFPDLHSELNLSSLELGDSALYFCASSVDAAGGPHEQYFGPGTRLTVT.

The chain employs TRBV28 and TRBJ2-5; possibly TRBD2 for D (6 bases). The CDR3 sequence is 17 residues long. V was cut by 5 bases and J by 1 base, with 20 bases left in between. Germline CDR1 reads MDHEN; CDR2 reads SYDVKM. The DNA for the CDR3 is TGTGCCAGCAGTGCGCTGACTACGCGCGGGACCCAAGAGACCCAGTACTTC. Protein sequence: CASSALTTRGTQETQYF.

The DNA for the CDR3 is TGTGCCAGCAGCCAACGGTCAGATACGCAGTATTTT. This gives the protein CASSQRSDTQYF. The J gene is TRBJ2-3, the V gene TRBV3-1 (or the pseudogene TRBV3-2); D is ambiguous. Germline CDR1 LGHDT, CDR2 YNNKEL (reference sequence). The germline V and J ends were trimmed by 2 bases and 4 bases, with 4 bases remaining between them. This CDR3 is 12 amino acids long.

The rearrangement uses TRBV2 and TRBJ2-1; a possible D gene is TRBD2 (6 bases). The CDR3 runs to 14 residues. Trimming shortened V by 5 bases and J by 8 bases, and 16 bases separated the two germline ends. Per germline, CDR1 SNHLY and CDR2 FYNNEI. The CDR3 DNA reads as TGTGCCAGCAGTCCTTGGAGGGGAATAGATGAGCAGTTCTTC. This codes for CASSPWRGIDEQFF.

This chain connects TRBV1 to TRBJ2-5; the table names TRBD1, a call not compared with the DNA. TRBV1 is flagged as a pseudogene. This CDR3 region has 14 residues. The DNA of the CDR3 is TGCACCAGCACCAACGACAGGGACCAAGAGACCCAGTACTTC. Protein: CTSTNDRDQETQYF.

The table lists this clone with many counts. The genes are TRBV5-6 and TRBJ1-5; TRBD1 matches 7 bases. CDR3 length equals 15 residues. V gave up 5 bases and J gave up 5 bases; unmatched junction bases: 10. CDR1 SGHDT and CDR2 YYEEEE come from the germline V gene. The CDR3 bases are TGTGCCAGCAGTTCAGGGGGGACTCCTTATCAGCCCCAGCATTTT. Translated: CASSSGGTPYQPQHF.

This clone was observed a few times. The chain combines TRBV2 with TRBJ1-5; 7 nucleotides align to TRBD1. CDR3 length: 18 residues. Losses at the gene ends were 3 bases for V and 0 bases for J; bases not matched to a gene: 11. The germline gives CDR1 SNHLY, CDR2 FYNNEI. For the CDR3, the DNA is TGTGCCAGCAGTGATACAGGGACAGATTATTATAGCAATCAGCCCCAGCATTTT. Protein sequence: CASSDTGTDYYSNQPQHF.